The entry that follows covers one T cell receptor beta chain sequence. Its antigen remains unknown. This sample is drawn from a study of OX40 agonist ivuxolimab in advanced cancers. Study overall: Hepatocellular carcinoma, melanoma, renal cell or head and neck cancer was diagnosed in the dose-escalation patients. Therapy given before enrollment (anti-PD-1, anti-PD-L1 or anti-CTLA-4) was allowed, and roughly 41% had some. General study results and limits: Individuals who were partial responders at 0.1-3.0 mg/kg had clonal expansion that ranked among the lowest. Expanded clones belonging to CD8+ T cells outnumbered, on average, those of CD4+.

TCRdb's copy holds only in-frame clones and misses some; the assay was immunoSEQ multiplex PCR. The repertoire holds tens of thousands of clones, with over 75% as singletons. Germline V CDR1 and CDR2: LGHNA, YSLEER. The CDR3 is 16 residues long. The ends were cut back, 2 bases at V and 3 bases at J, with 16 bases in the middle. This TCR came from an adult with an advanced solid tumor such as melanoma, head and neck, liver or kidney cancer. The genes are TRBV4-3 and TRBJ2-5, with D uncertain. The sample here was CD4+ or CD8+ T cells sorted from blood, taken in a trial of the OX40 agonist ivuxolimab. The CDR3 DNA is TGCGCCAGCAGCCAATCCGGGTTAGGGAATGAAGAGACCCAGTACTTC. Translating it yields CASSQSGLGNEETQYF.